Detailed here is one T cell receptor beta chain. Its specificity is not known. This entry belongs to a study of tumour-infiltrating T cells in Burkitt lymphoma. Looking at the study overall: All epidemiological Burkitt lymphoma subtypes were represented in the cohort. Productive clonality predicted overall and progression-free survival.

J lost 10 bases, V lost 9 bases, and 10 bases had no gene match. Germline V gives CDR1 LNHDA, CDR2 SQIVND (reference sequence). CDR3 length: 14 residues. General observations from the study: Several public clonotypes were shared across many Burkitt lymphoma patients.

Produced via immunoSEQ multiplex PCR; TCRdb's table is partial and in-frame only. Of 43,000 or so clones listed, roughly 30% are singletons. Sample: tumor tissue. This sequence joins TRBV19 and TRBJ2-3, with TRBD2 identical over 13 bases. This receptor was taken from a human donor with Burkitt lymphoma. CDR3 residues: CASATSGGSTAQYF. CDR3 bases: TGTGCCAGCGCGACTAGCGGGGGGTCGACGGCGCAGTATTTT.